A single sample gave rise to the 6 T cell receptor beta chains below, sequenced in a study of T cells in Graves' hyperthyroidism and ophthalmopathy. Amplification of TCR beta CDR3 regions used RNA as the template. During a first-round RT-PCR of the TCR CDR3, the HTBI primer set was used. TCRdb reprocessed the multiplex PCR reads via MiXCR and lists one record per CDR3 protein. The sample yields about half a million distinct CDR3 sequences, 20% seen once. Specimen: blood. These receptors originate from a man in his forties or fifties with Graves' ophthalmopathy.

This clonotype appeared many times. The V and J genes are TRBV5-6 and TRBJ2-1; TRBD2 is a possible D gene (6 bases). V lost 1 base and J lost 4, with 15 bases in between. Germline values: CDR1 SGHDT, CDR2 YYEEEE. CDR3 length: 16 amino acids. This CDR3 is CASSLYGDSQYNEQFF. The CDR3 bases are TGTGCCAGCAGCTTGTATGGGGACTCGCAGTACAATGAGCAGTTCTTC.

The chain employs TRBV4-3 and TRBJ2-3, with TRBD2 identical over 13 bases. V shed 4 bases, J shed 4 bases, and the junction held 5 bases outside the gene matches. Germline loops: CDR1 LGHNA, CDR2 YSLEER. The CDR3 is 16 residues long. CDR3 DNA: TGCGCCAGCAGCCTCGGACTAGCGGGAGCGTCAGATACGCAGTATTTT. Its translation is CASSLGLAGASDTQYF.

This clonotype was seen at least ten times. V is TRBV5-1 and J is TRBJ2-1; 10 nucleotides match TRBD1. J gave up 12 bases and V 4 bases, and 10 bases lay outside the gene matches. The CDR3 has 14 amino acids. Germline values: CDR1 SGHRS, CDR2 YFSETQ. This chain's CDR3 is CASSPAGTGVSQFF. CDR3 nucleotide sequence: TGCGCCAGCAGCCCCGCCGGGACAGGGGTTTCGCAGTTCTTC.

A few counts support this clonotype. The genes are TRBV12-3 or TRBV12-4 and TRBJ2-7; 7 positions match TRBD2. This CDR3 comprises 15 residues. The trim removed 8 bases at V and 2 bases at J, leaving 12 bases unmatched. The CDR3 region is CASLPPLASTYEQYF. DNA for the CDR3: TGTGCCAGCCTTCCCCCACTAGCGAGTACCTACGAGCAGTACTTC.

This clonotype came up a few times. The chain carries TRBV5-8 and TRBJ1-5; 7 bases are a match to TRBD1. Germline CDR1 is SGHTS and CDR2 is YDEGEE. The CDR3 has 14 amino acids. After removal of 0 bases from V and 6 bases from J, the junction contained 3 bases not matched to a gene. This CDR3 reads CASSLARGSQPQHF. The CDR3 bases are TGTGCCAGCAGCTTGGCCAGGGGGAGTCAGCCCCAGCATTTT.

This clonotype was observed a handful of times. A read error may explain this, as a much larger clone is one base away. V gene TRBV7-9 combines with J gene TRBJ2-7; 9 bases align to TRBD1. Trimming took 8 bases from V and 3 from J; bases not matched to a gene: 11. This CDR3 spans 15 amino acids. Germline-derived CDR1 and CDR2 are SEHNR and FQNEAQ (reference sequence). CDR3 sequence: CASGPPGQGDYEQYF. In DNA form, the CDR3 reads TGTGCCAGCGGCCCACCGGGACAGGGCGACTACGAGCAGTACTTC.